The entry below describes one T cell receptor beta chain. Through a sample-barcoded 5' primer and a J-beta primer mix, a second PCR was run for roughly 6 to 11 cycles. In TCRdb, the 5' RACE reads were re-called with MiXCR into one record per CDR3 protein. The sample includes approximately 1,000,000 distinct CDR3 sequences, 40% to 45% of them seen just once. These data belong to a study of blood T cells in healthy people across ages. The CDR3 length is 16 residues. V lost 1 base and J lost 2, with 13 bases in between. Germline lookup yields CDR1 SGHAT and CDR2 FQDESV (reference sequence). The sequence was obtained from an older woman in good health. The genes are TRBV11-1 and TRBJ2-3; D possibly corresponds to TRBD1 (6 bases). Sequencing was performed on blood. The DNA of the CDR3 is TGTGCCAGCAGCTTAGTGGGGGCGACAGACACAGATACGCAGTATTTT. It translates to CASSLVGATDTDTQYF.